Listed below are T cell receptor beta chains from one sample, sequenced in a study of multiple sclerosis patients with progressive multifocal leukoencephalopathy. The data were produced by immunoSEQ multiplex PCR, yet TCRdb's version contains in-frame clones alone and is incomplete. The sample yields some 27,000 clones, roughly 89% seen once. Sequences were derived from PBMCs, sampled from a patient treated with natalizumab. Every receptor here comes from a human donor with multiple sclerosis. Both conserved end residues are part of each CDR3. D genes are given only for firm matches. Clone size is stated in some rows and not others, as once, few, many or a class when expanded.

CDR3aa: CASSLDGSSYNEQFF
CDR3nt: TGTGCCAGCAGCTTGGACGGTAGCTCCTACAATGAGCAGTTCTTC
j_gene: TRBJ2-1
abundance: -
d_gene: -
v_gene: TRBV7-7

CDR3aa: CASSPRQGASDTQYF
CDR3nt: TGTGCCAGCAGCCCGCGACAGGGGGCTTCAGATACGCAGTATTTT
j_gene: TRBJ2-3
abundance: -
d_gene: TRBD1
v_gene: TRBV6-1

CDR3aa: CASRTRGGNTGELFF
CDR3nt: TGTGCCAGCAGGACGAGAGGGGGGAACACCGGGGAGCTGTTTTTT
j_gene: TRBJ2-2
abundance: few
d_gene: -
v_gene: TRBV7-8

CDR3aa: CASSLVLGSSYEQYF
CDR3nt: TGTGCCAGCAGCTTAGTCCTTGGCTCCTCCTACGAGCAGTACTTC
j_gene: TRBJ2-7
abundance: -
d_gene: -
v_gene: TRBV11-2

CDR3aa: CASSQGRQGGTEAFF
CDR3nt: TGCGCCAGCAGCCAAGGTCGACAGGGAGGTACTGAAGCTTTCTTT
j_gene: TRBJ1-1
abundance: -
d_gene: TRBD1
v_gene: TRBV4-1

CDR3aa: CASSPRGLGNTIYF
CDR3nt: TGTGCCAGCAGCCCCCGGGGGTTAGGGAACACCATATATTTT
j_gene: TRBJ1-3
abundance: few
d_gene: -
v_gene: TRBV28

CDR3aa: CASSPGSSYNSPLHF
CDR3nt: TGTGCCAGCTCACCGGGGAGCTCCTATAATTCACCCCTCCACTTT
j_gene: TRBJ1-6
abundance: -
d_gene: -
v_gene: TRBV18

CDR3aa: CASSQEQGVNYGYTF
CDR3nt: TGTGCCAGCAGCCAAGAACAAGGGGTGAACTATGGCTACACCTTC
j_gene: TRBJ1-2
abundance: -
d_gene: -
v_gene: TRBV4-2

CDR3aa: CASSSAGGNQPQHF
CDR3nt: TGTGCCAGTAGTTCGGCAGGGGGCAATCAGCCCCAGCATTTT
j_gene: TRBJ1-5
abundance: -
d_gene: -
v_gene: TRBV19

CDR3aa: CASSLGGGPQETQYF
CDR3nt: TGTGCCAGCAGCTTAGGCGGCGGTCCTCAAGAGACCCAGTACTTC
j_gene: TRBJ2-5
abundance: -
d_gene: -
v_gene: TRBV7-3

CDR3aa: CASSDGASYGYTF
CDR3nt: TGTGCCAGCAGCGACGGGGCTTCCTATGGCTACACCTTC
j_gene: TRBJ1-2
abundance: -
d_gene: -
v_gene: TRBV7-2

CDR3aa: CASSEIGAGINYGYTF
CDR3nt: TGTGCCAGCAGTGAAATTGGGGCAGGCATTAACTATGGCTACACCTTC
j_gene: TRBJ1-2
abundance: -
d_gene: -
v_gene: TRBV25-1

CDR3aa: CASSPRKYPGNTIYF
CDR3nt: TGTGCCAGCAGTCCCCGGAAATATCCTGGAAACACCATATATTTT
j_gene: TRBJ1-3
abundance: once
d_gene: -
v_gene: TRBV27

CDR3aa: CASSQDGLAGANVLTF
CDR3nt: TGTGCCAGCAGCCAAGATGGTCTAGCGGGGGCCAACGTCCTGACTTTC
j_gene: TRBJ2-6
abundance: few
d_gene: -
v_gene: TRBV4-2

CDR3aa: CAWSGSTGINTIYF
CDR3nt: TGTGCCTGGAGTGGTTCGACAGGGATAAACACCATATATTTT
j_gene: TRBJ1-3
abundance: once
d_gene: TRBD1
v_gene: TRBV30

CDR3aa: CASSFRSGGPNEQFF
CDR3nt: TGTGCCAGCAGCTTTCGATCGGGGGGACCCAATGAGCAGTTCTTC
j_gene: TRBJ2-1
abundance: once
d_gene: TRBD2
v_gene: TRBV11-2

CDR3aa: CASSLAGSLNTEAFF
CDR3nt: TGTGCCAGCAGCTTAGCGGGATCCCTCAACACTGAAGCTTTCTTT
j_gene: TRBJ1-1
abundance: -
d_gene: -
v_gene: TRBV7-2

CDR3aa: CASSPVAMGSTDTQYF
CDR3nt: TGTGCCAGCTCACCAGTGGCGATGGGGAGCACAGATACGCAGTATTTT
j_gene: TRBJ2-3
abundance: -
d_gene: -
v_gene: TRBV18

CDR3aa: CASSWASGGAAQYF
CDR3nt: TGTGCCAGCAGCTGGGCTAGCGGGGGGGCCGCCCAGTACTTC
j_gene: TRBJ2-7
abundance: -
d_gene: TRBD2
v_gene: TRBV7-9

CDR3aa: CASSLKGTGVETQYF
CDR3nt: TGCGCCAGCAGCCTGAAAGGGACAGGGGTGGAGACCCAGTACTTC
j_gene: TRBJ2-5
abundance: -
d_gene: TRBD1
v_gene: TRBV4-1

CDR3aa: CASSLARQETQYF
CDR3nt: TGCGCCAGCAGCTTGGCCCGCCAAGAGACCCAGTACTTC
j_gene: TRBJ2-5
abundance: -
d_gene: -
v_gene: TRBV5-1

CDR3aa: CASSPMGDTQYF
CDR3nt: TGTGCCAGCTCACCAATGGGGGATACGCAGTATTTT
j_gene: TRBJ2-3
abundance: -
d_gene: -
v_gene: TRBV18

CDR3aa: CASVSLGYTEAFF
CDR3nt: TGTGCCAGCGTCTCCCTGGGGTACACTGAAGCTTTCTTT
j_gene: TRBJ1-1
abundance: -
d_gene: -
v_gene: TRBV28

CDR3aa: CAGSLEGNEQFF
CDR3nt: TGTGCCGGCAGCTTAGAGGGAAATGAGCAGTTCTTC
j_gene: TRBJ2-1
abundance: -
d_gene: -
v_gene: TRBV7-8

CDR3aa: CASRARDYEQYF
CDR3nt: TGTGCCAGCAGAGCAAGAGACTACGAGCAGTACTTC
j_gene: TRBJ2-7
abundance: -
d_gene: -
v_gene: TRBV6-5

CDR3aa: CASQGGRGTDNEQFF
CDR3nt: TGTGCCAGCCAGGGGGGGCGGGGGACAGACAATGAGCAGTTCTTC
j_gene: TRBJ2-1
abundance: -
d_gene: -
v_gene: TRBV27

CDR3aa: CASGNSYGYTF
CDR3nt: TGTGCCAGCGGGAACTCCTATGGCTACACCTTC
j_gene: TRBJ1-2
abundance: few
d_gene: -
v_gene: TRBV6-5

CDR3aa: CASSELEPGETQYF
CDR3nt: TGCGCCAGCAGTGAGCTAGAACCTGGGGAGACCCAGTACTTC
j_gene: TRBJ2-5
abundance: -
d_gene: -
v_gene: TRBV10-2

CDR3aa: CATSRDRGYEQYF
CDR3nt: TGTGCCACCAGCAGAGATCGGGGATACGAGCAGTACTTC
j_gene: TRBJ2-7
abundance: -
d_gene: -
v_gene: TRBV15

CDR3aa: CASSLAQSEKLFF
CDR3nt: TGTGCCAGCAGCTTAGCCCAGAGTGAAAAACTGTTTTTT
j_gene: TRBJ1-4
abundance: -
d_gene: -
v_gene: TRBV7-9

CDR3aa: CASSWGTLSSYEQYF
CDR3nt: TGTGCCAGTAGTTGGGGGACCCTAAGCTCCTACGAGCAGTACTTC
j_gene: TRBJ2-7
abundance: -
d_gene: -
v_gene: TRBV19

CDR3aa: CAWSVGDGELFF
CDR3nt: TGTGCCTGGAGTGTAGGGGACGGGGAGCTGTTTTTT
j_gene: TRBJ2-2
abundance: -
d_gene: -
v_gene: TRBV30

CDR3aa: CASSEVSLPGSTNEKLFF
CDR3nt: TGTGCCAGCAGTGAAGTCAGTCTCCCGGGTTCAACTAATGAAAAACTGTTTTTT
j_gene: TRBJ1-4
abundance: -
d_gene: -
v_gene: TRBV2

CDR3aa: CASSQDKNTGELFF
CDR3nt: TGTGCCAGCAGCCAAGATAAGAACACCGGGGAGCTGTTTTTT
j_gene: TRBJ2-2
abundance: once
d_gene: -
v_gene: TRBV4-2

CDR3aa: CAWNGQRSYEQYF
CDR3nt: TGTGCCTGGAATGGACAGAGATCCTACGAGCAGTACTTC
j_gene: TRBJ2-7
abundance: -
d_gene: -
v_gene: TRBV30

CDR3aa: CASSPGIGETQYF
CDR3nt: TGTGCCAGCAGTCCCGGGATAGGAGAGACCCAGTACTTC
j_gene: TRBJ2-5
abundance: -
d_gene: -
v_gene: TRBV6-4

CDR3aa: CASSQAVSGADYNEQFF
CDR3nt: TGCGCCAGCAGCCAAGCCGTTAGCGGCGCCGATTACAATGAGCAGTTCTTC
j_gene: TRBJ2-1
abundance: -
d_gene: -
v_gene: TRBV4-3

CDR3aa: CASSLTSWGGELFF
CDR3nt: TGTGCCAGCAGCTTGACTAGTTGGGGCGGGGAGCTGTTTTTT
j_gene: TRBJ2-2
abundance: -
d_gene: -
v_gene: TRBV7-2

CDR3aa: CASSQLDNEKLFF
CDR3nt: TGCGCCAGCAGCCAGCTTGATAATGAAAAACTGTTTTTT
j_gene: TRBJ1-4
abundance: -
d_gene: -
v_gene: TRBV4-3